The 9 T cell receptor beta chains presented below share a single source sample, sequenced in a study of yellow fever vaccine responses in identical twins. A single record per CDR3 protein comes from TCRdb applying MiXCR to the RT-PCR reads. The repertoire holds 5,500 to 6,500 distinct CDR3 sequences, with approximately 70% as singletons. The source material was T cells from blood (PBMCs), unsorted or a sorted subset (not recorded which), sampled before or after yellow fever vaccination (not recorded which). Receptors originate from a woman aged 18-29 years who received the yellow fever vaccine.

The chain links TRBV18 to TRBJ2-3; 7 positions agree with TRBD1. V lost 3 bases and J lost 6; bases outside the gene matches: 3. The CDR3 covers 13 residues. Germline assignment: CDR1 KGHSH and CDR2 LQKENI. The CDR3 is CASSPDRFDTQYF. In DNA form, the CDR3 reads TGTGCCAGCTCACCGGACAGGTTCGATACGCAGTATTTT.

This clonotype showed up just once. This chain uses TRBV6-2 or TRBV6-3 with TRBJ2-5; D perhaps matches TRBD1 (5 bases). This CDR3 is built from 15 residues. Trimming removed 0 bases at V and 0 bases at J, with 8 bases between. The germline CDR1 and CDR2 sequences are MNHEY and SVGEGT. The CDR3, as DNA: TGTGCCAGCAGTTACTCCTCCAGGGACCAAGAGACCCAGTACTTC. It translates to CASSYSSRDQETQYF.

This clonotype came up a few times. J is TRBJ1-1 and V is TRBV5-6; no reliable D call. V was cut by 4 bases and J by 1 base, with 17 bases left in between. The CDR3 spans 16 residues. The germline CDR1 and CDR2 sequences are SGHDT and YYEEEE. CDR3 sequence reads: CASSPSPGVSNTEAFF. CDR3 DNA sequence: TGTGCCAGCAGCCCCTCCCCCGGCGTCTCGAACACTGAAGCTTTCTTT.

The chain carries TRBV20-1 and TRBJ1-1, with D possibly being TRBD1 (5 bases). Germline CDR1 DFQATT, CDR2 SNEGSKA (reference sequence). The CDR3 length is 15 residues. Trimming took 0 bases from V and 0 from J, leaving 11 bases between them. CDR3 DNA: TGCAGTGCTAGAGAGGGGGACCGCTTGAACACTGAAGCTTTCTTT. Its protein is CSAREGDRLNTEAFF.

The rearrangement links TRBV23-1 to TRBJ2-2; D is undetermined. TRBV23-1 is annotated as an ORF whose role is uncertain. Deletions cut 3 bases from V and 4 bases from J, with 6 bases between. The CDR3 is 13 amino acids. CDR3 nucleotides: TGCGCCAGCAGTCACCGTCCCACCGGGGAGCTGTTTTTT. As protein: CASSHRPTGELFF.

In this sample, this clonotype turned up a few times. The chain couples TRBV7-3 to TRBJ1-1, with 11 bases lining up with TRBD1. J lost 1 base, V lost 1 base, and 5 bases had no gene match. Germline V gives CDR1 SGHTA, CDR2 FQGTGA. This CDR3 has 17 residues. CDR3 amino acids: CASSLNTGTGGNTEAFF. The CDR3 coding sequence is TGTGCCAGCAGCTTAAACACCGGGACAGGGGGGAACACTGAAGCTTTCTTT.

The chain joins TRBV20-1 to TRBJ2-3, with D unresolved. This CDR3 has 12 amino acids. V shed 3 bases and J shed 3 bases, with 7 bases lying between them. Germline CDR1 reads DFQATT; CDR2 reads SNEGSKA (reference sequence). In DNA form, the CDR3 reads TGCAGTGCTAGCTTTTTGACAGATACGCAGTATTTT. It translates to CSASFLTDTQYF.

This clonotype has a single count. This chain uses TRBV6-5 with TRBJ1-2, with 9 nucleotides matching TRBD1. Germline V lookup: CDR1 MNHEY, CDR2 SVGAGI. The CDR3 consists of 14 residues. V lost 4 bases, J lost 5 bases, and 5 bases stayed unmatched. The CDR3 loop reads CASSSQGAWYGYTF. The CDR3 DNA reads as TGTGCCAGCAGTTCACAGGGGGCTTGGTATGGCTACACCTTC.

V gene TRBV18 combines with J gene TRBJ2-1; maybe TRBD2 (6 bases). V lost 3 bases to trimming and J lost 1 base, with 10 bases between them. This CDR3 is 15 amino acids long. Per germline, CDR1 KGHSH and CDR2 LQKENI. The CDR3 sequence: CASSPLATSYNEQFF. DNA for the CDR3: TGTGCCAGCTCACCTCTAGCGACGTCCTACAATGAGCAGTTCTTC.